This TCR beta chain stems from a study of blood T cells in healthy people across ages. Across the whole study: The template switching approach captured approximately one barcoded beta molecule for every two T cells. Study-level points and caveats: Significant beta diversity loss was already apparent by age around 40, declining roughly linearly.

A second PCR, run for about 6 to 11 cycles, used a sample-barcoded 5' primer plus a J-beta primer mix. A template-switch adaptor with 12 random nucleotides tagged each cDNA molecule. TCRdb analysed the 5' RACE reads with MiXCR anew, one entry per CDR3 protein. The table lists 550,000 to 800,000 distinct CDR3 sequences, about 34% of them singletons. Collection of roughly 10 milliliters of peripheral blood was performed for each donor. The CDR3 loop spans 13 amino acids. Germline CDR1 and CDR2: LGHDT and YNNKEL (reference sequence). A note on this clonotype: Its specificity is unknown. One end of the junction varies from germline; a read error may be responsible.

The V call is TRBV3-1, the J call TRBJ2-1; no firm D call. Sample: blood. The clonotype comes from a woman aged 80 or over in good health. DNA for the CDR3: TGTGCCAGCAGCGGGAACTCCGACAATGAGCAGTTCTTC. Translated, it gives CASSGNSDNEQFF.